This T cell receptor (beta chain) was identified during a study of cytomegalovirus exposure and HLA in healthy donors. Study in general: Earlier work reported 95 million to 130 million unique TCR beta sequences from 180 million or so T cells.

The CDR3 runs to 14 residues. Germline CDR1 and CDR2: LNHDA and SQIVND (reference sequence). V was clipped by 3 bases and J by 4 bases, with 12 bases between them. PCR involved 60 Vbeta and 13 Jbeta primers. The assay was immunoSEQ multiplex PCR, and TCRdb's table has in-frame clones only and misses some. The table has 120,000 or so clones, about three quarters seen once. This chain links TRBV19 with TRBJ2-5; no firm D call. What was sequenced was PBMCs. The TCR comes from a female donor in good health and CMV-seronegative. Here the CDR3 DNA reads TGTGCCAGTAGTATCGGCCTAGGCGCAGAGACCCAGTACTTC. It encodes CASSIGLGAETQYF.